The clone carrying this T cell receptor (beta chain) was recorded a few times. This entry comes from a study of spatial heterogeneity in lung cancer. Overall study: Fewer alpha-chain than beta-chain sequences were consistently detected.

The CDR3 has 14 residues. From germline, CDR1 is MNHNS and CDR2 SASEGT. The V end was cut by 2 bases, the J end by 5 bases, with 9 bases between. In TCRdb, the 5' RACE reads were re-called with MiXCR into one record per CDR3 protein. The sample lists 45,000 or so distinct CDR3 sequences; approximately 12% were seen once. Time point specified: sample taken at primary tumor resection. Without sorting, whole RNA was sequenced from tumor, nontumor lung or frozen PBMC. The donors were more than 70 patients with non-small cell lung cancer that was early-stage and untreated. This chain joins TRBV6-1 and TRBJ1-4, with TRBD1 as a possible D gene (6 bases). Source: PBMCs, taken at surgery. This TCR was recovered from a female donor with early-stage non-small cell lung cancer. CDR3 nucleotides: TGTGCCAGCAGTGAATCCAGGGGAAATGAAAAACTGTTTTTT. Translation gives CASSESRGNEKLFF.